This section outlines one T cell receptor beta chain sequence together with its context. Its antigen remains unidentified. CDR1 is SNHLY and CDR2 is FYNNEI in the germline V gene. The length of the CDR3 is 13 residues. The V end lost 5 bases, the J end lost 12 bases, and 17 bases lay between the germline ends. The data were taken from a study of regulatory T cells in long-lasting Graves disease. At the level of the study: The antithyroid drugs taken by newly diagnosed Graves' patients had been used for under 3 months.

Relying on iRepertoire HTBI primers and Arm-PCR of CDR3 regions, the team built TCR beta libraries. TCRdb fed the multiplex PCR reads into MiXCR, producing one record per CDR3 protein. The table records some 370,000 distinct CDR3 sequences, approximately 12% of them present only once. Regarding the study as a whole: Thyroid tissue went unstudied; only peripheral blood was examined.

Noted time point: newly diagnosed GD, antithyroid drugs for less than 3 months. PBMC-extracted RNA yielded the TCR library. This sample was also put to use in a study of T cells in Graves' hyperthyroidism and ophthalmopathy.

The chain recombines TRBV2 with TRBJ2-1; the D is unclear. Sequenced here: peripheral blood mononuclear cells (PBMCs), sampled at new diagnosis, from a patient treated with antithyroid drugs. The source of this sequence is a woman between 18 and 29 years old with Graves disease. The CDR3 nucleotides read TGTGCCAGCAGTTCTCCGGGTAGCATTGGGCAGTTCTTC. This encodes CASSSPGSIGQFF. Based on the CDR3 plus reference TRBV2 and TRBJ2-1, the full variable domain is EPEVTQTPSHQVTQMGQEVILRCVPISNHLYFYWYRQILGQKVEFLVSFYNNEISEKSEIFDDQFSVERPDGSNFTLKIRSTKLEDSAMYFCASSSPGSIGQFFGPGTRLTVL.